The present T cell receptor (beta chain) was sequenced within a study of blood T cell repertoires in COVID-19. Study-wide background: Both acute and convalescent COVID-19 samples were obtained from the United States, Italy and Spain.

CDR1 SGHVS and CDR2 FQNEAQ come from the germline V gene. This CDR3 comprises 16 residues. The V segment lost 5 bases and the J segment 6 bases; nucleotides outside the gene matches: 10. Profiled with immunoSEQ multiplex PCR; TCRdb holds only in-frame clones, not every one. The table lists roughly 100,000 clones, about 87% of them singletons. This receptor was taken from a woman aged 25 to 45 with acute or convalescent COVID-19. The chain employs TRBV7-8 and TRBJ2-2, with 9 bases aligning to TRBD1. The source material was peripheral blood. In DNA form, the CDR3 reads TGTGCCAGCAGCCTGGGACAGGGAAGCTTGGCCGGGGAGCTGTTTTTT. This translates into CASSLGQGSLAGELFF.